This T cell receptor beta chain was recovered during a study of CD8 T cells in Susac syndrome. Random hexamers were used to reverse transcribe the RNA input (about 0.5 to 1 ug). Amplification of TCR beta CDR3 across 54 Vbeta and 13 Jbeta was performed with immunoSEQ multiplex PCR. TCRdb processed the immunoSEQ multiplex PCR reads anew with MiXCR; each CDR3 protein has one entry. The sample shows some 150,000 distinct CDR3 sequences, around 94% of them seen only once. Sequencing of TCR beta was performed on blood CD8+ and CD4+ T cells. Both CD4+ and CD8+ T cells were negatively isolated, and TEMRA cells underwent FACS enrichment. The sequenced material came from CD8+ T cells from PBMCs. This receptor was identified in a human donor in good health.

The CDR3: CSAPPGGAYEQYF. Here the CDR3 DNA reads TGCAGTGCACCTCCGGGGGGGGCCTACGAGCAGTACTTC. V gene TRBV20-1 combines with J gene TRBJ2-7, with 8 bases lining up with TRBD2. CDR1 is DFQATT and CDR2 is SNEGSKA in the germline V gene (reference sequence). The CDR3 spans 13 residues. V gave up 6 bases and J gave up 2 bases; unmatched junction bases: 6.